This entry lists 23 T cell receptor beta chains sequenced from one sample in a study of CD8 T cells in ankylosing spondylitis. One entry per CDR3 protein results from TCRdb running MiXCR on the 5' RACE reads. The sample lists about 130,000 distinct CDR3 sequences; approximately 7.4% were seen once. Material for sequencing was blood, either unsorted or a sorted T cell fraction (not recorded which). The receptor source for this set is a female donor with ankylosing spondylitis or in good health (not recorded which).

The chain employs TRBV12-3 or TRBV12-4 and TRBJ1-1; D not certain. Trimming stripped 3 bases from V and 6 bases from J, with 11 bases between. This CDR3 is built from 13 residues. CDR3 residues: CASSLRVGSEAFF. The CDR3, as DNA: TGTGCCAGCAGTTTGAGGGTCGGATCTGAAGCTTTCTTT.

This clonotype was detected many times. This chain connects TRBV6-2 or TRBV6-3 to TRBJ1-4; D gene unclear. V lost 0 bases to trimming and J lost 5 bases, with 10 bases between them. The CDR3 is made up of 15 amino acids. CDR1 and CDR2 (germline): MNHEY, SVGEGT. The CDR3 DNA reads as TGTGCCAGCAGTTACTCATCCGACGGGAATGAAAAACTGTTTTTT. It yields the protein CASSYSSDGNEKLFF.

There are many counts of this clonotype. V and J are TRBV5-1 and TRBJ2-1; 9 nucleotides line up with TRBD2. In germline, CDR1 is SGHRS, CDR2 YFSETQ. This CDR3 spans 15 amino acids. J lost 7 bases, V lost 0 bases, and 5 bases had no gene match. The CDR3 is CASSLEAGGRNEQFF. CDR3 nucleotide sequence: TGCGCCAGCAGCTTGGAGGCGGGGGGGCGAAATGAGCAGTTCTTC.

This clonotype has at least ten counts. This chain joins TRBV6-5 and TRBJ1-2; D may be TRBD1 (5 bases). The CDR3 runs 16 residues. Germline V gives CDR1 MNHEY, CDR2 SVGAGI. V was clipped by 1 base and J by 3 bases, with 15 bases between them. The CDR3 nucleotides are TGTGCCAGCAGTTACTACACGGGCAGGGCTTACTATGGCTACACCTTC. Translating it yields CASSYYTGRAYYGYTF.

This clonotype was counted at least ten times. The genes are TRBV4-1 and TRBJ2-5; no definite D call. The germline CDR1 and CDR2 sequences are MGHRA and YSYEKL. This CDR3 comprises 16 residues. V was clipped by 1 base and J by 4 bases, with 16 bases between them. The CDR3 sequence: CASSQGANSGRETQYF. CDR3 nucleotide sequence: TGCGCCAGCAGCCAAGGGGCCAACTCCGGACGAGAGACCCAGTACTTC.

This clonotype showed up many times. The CDR3 region has the DNA TGTGCCAGCAGCTTGAGCGGGGGTATCGATGAGCAGTTCTTC. Translated: CASSLSGGIDEQFF. This sequence joins TRBV7-2 and TRBJ2-1; 8 nucleotides agree with TRBD2. V lost 3 bases and J lost 8; bases outside the gene matches: 6. Per germline, CDR1 SGHTA and CDR2 FQGNSA. The length of the CDR3 is 14 residues.

In this sample, this clonotype turned up many times. The genes are TRBV28 and TRBJ2-5; the match to TRBD2 covers 10 bases. Trimming cost V 5 bases and J 4 bases; bases outside gene matches: 4. CDR3 length: 14 residues. Germline V CDR1 and CDR2: MDHEN, SYDVKM. The CDR3 here is CASSGLAVGETQYF. The CDR3 DNA is TGTGCCAGCAGTGGACTAGCGGTTGGAGAGACCCAGTACTTC.

Many counts were recorded for this clonotype. CDR3 sequence (DNA): TGTGCCAGCAATCAACCAGCGATCCAAGAGACCCAGTACTTC. It translates to CASNQPAIQETQYF. V is TRBV6-1 and J is TRBJ2-5; D unresolved. The CDR3 runs to 14 residues. Germline CDR1 reads MNHNS; CDR2 reads SASEGT. V lost 7 bases and J 1 base, leaving 13 bases between the germline ends.

This clonotype has a handful of counts. DNA for the CDR3: TGTGCCAGCACCATACTAGGACTAGCGGTGCAATCCTACAATGAGCAGTTCTTC. This gives the protein CASTILGLAVQSYNEQFF. The chain recombines TRBV12-3 or TRBV12-4 with TRBJ2-1; 10 nucleotides agree with TRBD2. V dropped 7 bases and J dropped 1; count of bases not matched to a gene: 13. This CDR3 spans 18 amino acids.

This clonotype was detected many times. The V call is TRBV6-1, the J call TRBJ1-1; a weak D match, TRBD1 (5 bases). This CDR3 has 14 amino acids. The germline V and J ends were trimmed by 3 bases and 1 base, with 9 bases remaining between them. CDR1 MNHNS and CDR2 SASEGT come from the germline V gene. The CDR3 loop reads CASSEGQGNTEAFF. In nucleotides, the CDR3 is TGTGCCAGCAGTGAGGGGCAGGGGAACACTGAAGCTTTCTTT.

This clonotype was seen repeatedly, ten times or more. The chain links TRBV6-5 to TRBJ2-7; 14 nucleotides align to TRBD2. Germline-derived CDR1 and CDR2 are MNHEY and SVGAGI. V trimming: 0 bases; J trimming: 0 bases; junction bases outside the gene matches: 4. The CDR3 consists of 18 residues. This chain's CDR3 is CASSYSGTSGGFSYEQYF. The DNA for the CDR3 is TGTGCCAGCAGTTACTCCGGGACTAGCGGGGGCTTCTCCTACGAGCAGTACTTC.

This clonotype was seen ten or more times. The chain combines TRBV9 with TRBJ2-1, with a possible D match to TRBD2 (5 bases). Germline V gene data show CDR1 as SGDLS and CDR2 as YYNGEE. The CDR3 consists of 16 residues. V was clipped by 4 bases and J by 1 base, with 15 bases between them. The chain's CDR3 is CASSPSGLQSYNEQFF. CDR3 sequence (DNA): TGTGCCAGCAGCCCGAGCGGACTCCAGTCCTACAATGAGCAGTTCTTC. The full variable domain, its missing parts supplied by reference TRBV9 and TRBJ2-1, is DSGVTQTPKHLITATGQRVTLRCSPRSGDLSVYWYQQSLDQGLQFLIQYYNGEERAKGNILERFSAQQFPDLHSELNLSSLELGDSALYFCASSPSGLQSYNEQFFGPGTRLTVL.

This clonotype was found many times. This chain joins TRBV29-1 and TRBJ2-7; perhaps TRBD1 as D (6 bases). The V end was cut by 7 bases, the J end by 6 bases, with 19 bases between. The CDR3 is 13 residues long. The germline gives CDR1 SQVTM, CDR2 ANQGSEA. Here the CDR3 reads CSAGPLRGVEQYF. As DNA, the CDR3 is TGCAGCGCTGGGCCACTCAGGGGAGTCGAGCAGTACTTC.

This clonotype has ten or more counts. The rearrangement links TRBV7-2 to TRBJ1-1, with no clear D. The CDR3 loop spans 12 amino acids. CDR1 is SGHTA, CDR2 FQGNSA, per germline. Trimming left V 6 bases short and J 3 bases short, with 8 bases between. CDR3 sequence (DNA): TGTGCCAGCAGTTACAGCGACACTGAAGCTTTCTTT. Residues: CASSYSDTEAFF.

The sample holds many counts of this clonotype. DNA of the CDR3: TGTGCCAGCAGTCAACAGGTATCAAGCAATCAGCCCCAGCATTTT. The encoded protein is CASSQQVSSNQPQHF. The chain joins TRBV12-3 or TRBV12-4 to TRBJ1-5; a weak D match, TRBD1 (5 bases). The CDR3 covers 15 residues. The V gene lost 5 bases and the J gene lost 1 base, with 12 bases spanning the gap.

This clonotype was seen many times. This chain connects TRBV11-2 to TRBJ1-6; no firm D call. There are 19 residues in the CDR3. Germline lookup yields CDR1 SGHAT and CDR2 FQNNGV. V lost 1 base and J 2 bases, leaving 18 bases between the germline ends. The DNA of the CDR3 is TGTGCCAGCAGCTTAGTAACCGCGTTGAAGTCCCCCTATAATTCACCCCTCCACTTT. Translating it yields CASSLVTALKSPYNSPLHF.

The sample holds many counts of this clonotype. The V gene is TRBV6-5, the J gene TRBJ2-3; D is unclear. Per germline, CDR1 MNHEY and CDR2 SVGAGI. The V end was cut by 4 bases, the J end by 6 bases, with 17 bases between. This CDR3 contains 15 residues. CDR3 nucleotides: TGTGCCAGCAGTTCTATGGACCGGGCCGGCGATACGCAGTATTTT. This sequence encodes CASSSMDRAGDTQYF.

The table lists this clonotype with many counts. The chain joins TRBV29-1 to TRBJ2-7, with 9 bases aligning to TRBD1. Germline V gene data show CDR1 as SQVTM and CDR2 as ANQGSEA. V trimming: 7 bases; J trimming: 7 bases; junction bases outside the gene matches: 5. The CDR3 totals 11 residues. The CDR3 coding sequence is TGCAGCGCTGTGACAGGGGGTGAGCAGTACTTC. Protein sequence: CSAVTGGEQYF.

The table lists this clonotype with many counts. In DNA, the CDR3 is TGCGCCAGCAGTGGGGGGACAGAGACCTACGAGCAGTACTTC. Translating it yields CASSGGTETYEQYF. V gene TRBV5-1 combines with J gene TRBJ2-7; possible D gene TRBD1, 7 bases. Germline CDR1 is SGHRS and CDR2 is YFSETQ. V lost 5 bases and J lost 2, with 14 bases in between. The length of the CDR3 is 14 residues.

This clonotype was recorded at least ten times. J is TRBJ1-3 and V is TRBV12-3 or TRBV12-4; D is ambiguous. V was trimmed by 7 bases and J by 2 bases, leaving 9 bases between them. The CDR3 length is 13 residues. In nucleotides, the CDR3 is TGTGCCAGCACCCCCGGGACTGGAAACACCATATATTTT. Amino acids: CASTPGTGNTIYF.

This chain uses TRBV6-1 with TRBJ2-1, with 9 bases identical to TRBD2. The trim removed 7 bases at V and 4 bases at J, leaving 8 bases unmatched. CDR1 is MNHNS and CDR2 is SASEGT in the germline V gene. The length of the CDR3 is 15 residues. The CDR3 sequence is CASKVRTSEYNEQFF. The CDR3 region has the DNA TGTGCCAGCAAAGTAAGGACTAGCGAGTACAATGAGCAGTTCTTC.

This clonotype was seen repeatedly, ten times or more. V usage is TRBV7-9 and J usage is TRBJ1-2; TRBD1 matches 7 bases. The junction had 11 bases not matched to a gene; V was cut back by 5 bases and J by 2 bases. CDR1 and CDR2 from the germline V gene are SEHNR and FQNEAQ (reference sequence). CDR3 length equals 16 residues. In DNA, the CDR3 is TGTGCCAGCAGCCCTAGCGGGACAGCGAAAAACTATGGCTACACCTTC. It translates to CASSPSGTAKNYGYTF. The full variable domain, rest sourced from reference TRBV7-9 and TRBJ1-2, is DTGVSQNPRHKITKRGQNVTFRCDPISEHNRLYWYRQTLGQGPEFLTYFQNEAQLEKSRLLSDRFSAERPKGSFSTLEIQRTEQGDSAMYLCASSPSGTAKNYGYTFGSGTRLTVV.

This clonotype came up many times. The chain carries TRBV7-8 and TRBJ1-5; TRBD1 is a possible D gene (5 bases). V lost 5 bases and J lost 7, with 15 bases in between. The CDR3 consists of 14 residues. Germline V CDR1 and CDR2: SGHVS, FQNEAQ. CDR3 nucleotides: TGTGCCAGCAGCCAAGGGACCGTGGCCCAGCCCCAGCATTTT. It yields the protein CASSQGTVAQPQHF.